This TCR beta chain came from a study of OX40 agonist ivuxolimab in advanced cancers. For the study at large: Enrollees could have had prior anti-PD-1, anti-PD-L1 or anti-CTLA-4 therapy, which 35% to 40% had received.

Any history of autoimmune disease or systemic immunosuppression disqualified patients. Whole-study findings and limits: Some patients who did not respond also had low normalized T-cell clonal expansion.

Generated by immunoSEQ multiplex PCR, the TCRdb table keeps only in-frame clones and is missing some. The repertoire holds around 70,000 clones, with about four fifths as singletons. A remark on this clone: Its antigen is still unknown.

The sample consisted of CD4+ or CD8+ T cells sorted from blood, taken in a trial of the OX40 agonist ivuxolimab. This receptor was identified in an adult with an advanced solid tumor such as melanoma, head and neck, liver or kidney cancer.

CDR3 residues: CASSLFQVNTEAFF. In DNA form, the CDR3 reads TGTGCCAGCAGTTTATTCCAGGTGAACACTGAAGCTTTCTTT. J is TRBJ1-1 and V is TRBV28; D not certain. Trimming left V 1 base short and J 0 bases short, with 6 bases between. Germline-derived CDR1 and CDR2 are MDHEN and SYDVKM. CDR3 length equals 14 residues.